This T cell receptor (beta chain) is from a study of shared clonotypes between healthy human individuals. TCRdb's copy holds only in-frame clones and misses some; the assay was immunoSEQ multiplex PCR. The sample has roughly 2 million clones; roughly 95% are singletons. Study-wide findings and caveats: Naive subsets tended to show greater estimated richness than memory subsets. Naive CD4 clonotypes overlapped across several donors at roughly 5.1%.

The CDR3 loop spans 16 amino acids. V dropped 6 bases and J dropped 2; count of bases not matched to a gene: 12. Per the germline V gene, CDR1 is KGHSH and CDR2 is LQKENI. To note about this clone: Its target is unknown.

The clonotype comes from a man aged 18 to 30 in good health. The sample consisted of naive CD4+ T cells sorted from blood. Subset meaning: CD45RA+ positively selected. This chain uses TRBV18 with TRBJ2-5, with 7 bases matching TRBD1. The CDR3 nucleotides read TGTGCCAGCTCGCGAGTCCGCCAACAGGGGCAAGAGACCCAGTACTTC. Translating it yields CASSRVRQQGQETQYF.